The 21 T cell receptor beta chains below come from one sample, sequenced in a study of cytomegalovirus exposure and HLA in healthy donors (dated 2017 in TCRdb). Library preparation employed the immunoSEQ multiplex PCR assay. The multiplex PCR relied on a mix of 60 forward primers for TCR Vbeta segments and 13 reverse primers for TCR Jbeta segments. Drawn from immuneACCESS, this table holds only the in-frame rearrangements with V and J called that TCRdb kept. Clones are partly lost; checked studies trace under half to an unresolved V gene and leave the rest unexplained. The sample table records around 130,000 clones; approximately 75% of these occur just once. Less than 6.5% of the sample is in the top ten clones. Sequences were obtained from PBMCs. These receptors were collected from a woman in her thirties or forties in good health and CMV-seropositive.

This chain uses TRBV19 with TRBJ2-1; TRBD2 agrees at 11 bases. This CDR3 comprises 15 residues. CDR1 and CDR2 from the germline V gene are LNHDA and SQIVND (reference sequence). The ends lost 3 bases at V and 5 bases at J; junction bases unmatched: 3. CDR3: CASSMIAGGNNEQFF. The CDR3 DNA reads as TGTGCCAGTAGTATGATAGCGGGGGGGAACAATGAGCAGTTCTTC.

The V call is TRBV27, the J call TRBJ2-7, with 8 positions matching TRBD2. The CDR3 has 19 amino acids. Trimming at V came to 5 bases and at J to 0 bases, leaving 18 bases not matched to a gene. The V gene's germline CDR1 is MNHEY and CDR2 SMNVEV (reference sequence). This CDR3 reads CASSPTPLGGERSSYEQYF. CDR3 nucleotide sequence: TGTGCCAGCAGTCCCACACCTCTCGGGGGGGAGCGGAGCTCCTACGAGCAGTACTTC.

This clone was seen only a few times. The chain couples TRBV28 to TRBJ1-5, with 8 positions matching TRBD1. Trimming cost V 2 bases and J 4 bases; bases outside gene matches: 4. In germline, CDR1 is MDHEN, CDR2 SYDVKM. The CDR3 contains 15 residues. CDR3 DNA sequence: TGTGCCAGCAGTTTACCAGGGGGCCTTAATCAGCCCCAGCATTTT. This encodes CASSLPGGLNQPQHF.

This clone was recorded only once. The chain links TRBV7-9 to TRBJ2-1; 10 nucleotides match TRBD2. The germline V gene encodes CDR1 SEHNR and CDR2 FQNEAQ (reference sequence). J gave up 9 bases and V 5 bases, and 13 bases lay outside the gene matches. The CDR3 is made up of 16 amino acids. The CDR3 region is CASSHPGRQRGGEQFF. DNA of the CDR3: TGTGCCAGCAGCCACCCAGGTCGGCAGCGGGGGGGTGAGCAGTTCTTC.

The CDR3 sequence: CASSKTENYGYTF. Written as DNA, the CDR3 is TGTGCCAGCAGCAAAACAGAGAACTATGGCTACACCTTC. The chain carries TRBV11-1 and TRBJ1-2, with D hard to call. Germline V gene lookup returns CDR1 SGHAT and CDR2 FQDESV (reference sequence). V lost 5 bases, J lost 2 bases, and 9 bases lay in between. This CDR3 has 13 residues.

The V call is TRBV27, the J call TRBJ1-5; D may be TRBD1 (5 bases). V shed 5 bases and J shed 2 bases, with 13 bases lying between them. This CDR3 comprises 15 residues. In germline, CDR1 is MNHEY, CDR2 SMNVEV (reference sequence). The CDR3 DNA sequence: TGTGCCAGCAGTCTCGAAATAGGGGGCAATCAGCCCCAGCATTTT. Residues: CASSLEIGGNQPQHF.

J is TRBJ2-7 and V is TRBV5-4; a weak D match, TRBD1 (6 bases). V was cut by 4 bases and J by 0 bases, with 14 bases left in between. The germline CDR1 and CDR2 sequences are SGHNT and YYREEE (reference sequence). This CDR3 spans 15 amino acids. The CDR3 here is CASSGPEDSSYEQYF. The CDR3 DNA follows: TGTGCCAGCAGCGGCCCAGAGGACAGCTCCTACGAGCAGTACTTC.

This clone was counted once. The genes are TRBV5-1 and TRBJ2-1; 10 positions match TRBD2. With V trimmed by 0 bases and J by 4 bases, 4 bases remained unmatched. The CDR3 runs to 16 residues. Looked up from germline, CDR1 is SGHRS and CDR2 is YFSETQ. The CDR3 is CASSLESSGSYNEQFF. The CDR3 coding sequence is TGCGCCAGCAGCTTGGAATCTAGCGGGAGTTACAATGAGCAGTTCTTC.

The rearrangement links TRBV5-4 to TRBJ2-7; D is perhaps TRBD2 (6 bases). Germline V gene sequence: CDR1 SGHNT, CDR2 YYREEE (reference sequence). This CDR3 region has 12 residues. V was clipped by 0 bases and J by 12 bases, with 13 bases between them. CDR3 region: CASSLAGAPGYF. In DNA form, the CDR3 reads TGTGCCAGCAGCTTGGCGGGAGCCCCGGGGTACTTC.

V usage is TRBV6-5 and J usage is TRBJ1-2; possibly TRBD1 for D (6 bases). This CDR3 is built from 14 residues. V dropped 2 bases and J dropped 1 base, with 8 bases sitting between them. Germline V gene data show CDR1 as MNHEY and CDR2 as SVGAGI. CDR3 amino acids: CASSYAGVNYGYTF. The CDR3 DNA sequence: TGTGCCAGCAGTTACGCAGGGGTTAACTATGGCTACACCTTC.

The chain links TRBV11-3 to TRBJ2-1; TRBD2 might be the D (6 bases). CDR1 SGHNT and CDR2 YENEEA come from the germline V gene. The ends were cut back, 2 bases at V and 7 bases at J, with 15 bases in the middle. This CDR3 has 15 residues. The CDR3 DNA follows: TGTGCCAGCAGCTTACGTAGCGGAATAGGGAATGAGCAGTTCTTC. It specifies CASSLRSGIGNEQFF.

The J gene is TRBJ2-5, the V gene TRBV7-2; D is undetermined. Germline CDR1 SGHTA, CDR2 FQGNSA. V was cut by 5 bases and J by 0 bases, with 4 bases left in between. This CDR3 is built from 12 residues. The CDR3 protein is CASSQYQETQYF. The CDR3 bases are TGTGCCAGCAGCCAGTACCAAGAGACCCAGTACTTC.

This chain joins TRBV2 and TRBJ1-6; D is unclear. V was cut by 4 bases and J by 5 bases, with 15 bases left in between. This CDR3 comprises 16 residues. Germline V gene data show CDR1 as SNHLY and CDR2 as FYNNEI. The DNA of the CDR3 is TGTGCCAGCAGTGCCGAAAAAGTTGAGGATAATTCACCCCTCCACTTT. Its protein is CASSAEKVEDNSPLHF.

Turning to this clone: One end of the junction varies from germline; a read error may be responsible. This chain joins TRBV7-7 and TRBJ2-7; 11 bases align to TRBD1. CDR1 and CDR2 from the germline V gene are SSHAT and FNYEAQ (reference sequence). The CDR3 runs 14 residues. The DNA of the CDR3 is TGTGCTAGCAGCCCCGGGACAGGGGGGTACGAGCAGTACTTC. Its protein is CASSPGTGGYEQYF.

The rearrangement joins TRBV7-2 to TRBJ2-1; 8 positions match TRBD2. V gave up 5 bases and J gave up 16 bases; unmatched junction bases: 13. The CDR3 has 13 amino acids. Per germline, CDR1 SGHTA and CDR2 FQGNSA. This CDR3 reads CASSPRGLAGGFF. The CDR3 nucleotides are TGTGCCAGCAGCCCTCGGGGGCTAGCGGGTGGTTTCTTC.

This sequence joins TRBV2 and TRBJ1-5, with TRBD1 matching over 7 bases. The J segment lost 6 bases and the V segment lost 3 bases, leaving 11 bases of the junction unmatched. The CDR3 is 16 amino acids. CDR1 is SNHLY, CDR2 FYNNEI, per germline. CDR3 sequence (DNA): TGTGCCAGCAGTGACGCGACAGGGAGGCTCGGTCAGCCCCAGCATTTT. Encoded protein: CASSDATGRLGQPQHF.

The chain couples TRBV28 to TRBJ2-5; TRBD2 matches at 9 bases. The CDR3 is 16 amino acids. Germline loops: CDR1 MDHEN, CDR2 SYDVKM. Losses at the gene ends were 4 bases for V and 6 bases for J; bases not matched to a gene: 12. The CDR3 DNA reads as TGTGCCAGCAGTTCTCGACTAGCGGATGCCAAGAAGACCCAGTACTTC. It codes for CASSSRLADAKKTQYF.

This clone was found a few times. The CDR3 loop reads CAWGGQGLGYAFF. The CDR3 DNA follows: TGTGCCTGGGGGGGACAGGGGTTGGGTTATGCTTTCTTT. The chain combines TRBV30 with TRBJ1-1; TRBD1 matches at 10 bases. This CDR3 has 13 amino acids. The V gene end was trimmed by 5 bases and the J gene end by 11 bases; junction bases not matched to a gene: 11. Germline-derived CDR1 and CDR2 are GTSNPN and SVGIG (reference sequence).

The chain links TRBV28 to TRBJ2-7; 8 positions agree with TRBD2. V lost 8 bases to trimming and J lost 5 bases; unmatched junction nucleotides: 11. The CDR3 is 14 amino acids. CDR1 MDHEN and CDR2 SYDVKM come from the germline V gene. The DNA for the CDR3 is TGTGCCAGCTCCGTTGGCGGAGCGGGAGACGAGCAGTACTTC. Translating gives CASSVGGAGDEQYF.

This clone has only a few counts. The chain joins TRBV6-1 to TRBJ2-3; 10 bases fit TRBD2. V shed 2 bases, J shed 6 bases, and the junction held 17 bases outside the gene matches. This CDR3 is 19 amino acids long. CDR1 is MNHNS and CDR2 is SASEGT in the germline V gene. CDR3 sequence (DNA): TGTGCCAGCAGTGAACACGGTTATTCAGCGGGGGGGCCCACGGATACGCAGTATTTT. As protein: CASSEHGYSAGGPTDTQYF.

This clone is a singleton in its sample. V usage is TRBV28 and J usage is TRBJ2-7; no reliable D call. Looked up from germline, CDR1 is MDHEN and CDR2 is SYDVKM. Trimming left V 7 bases short and J 5 bases short, with 15 bases between. The CDR3 spans 13 residues. The CDR3 sequence is CASILRPTDEQYF. In DNA, the CDR3 is TGTGCCAGCATTCTCAGGCCAACGGACGAGCAGTACTTC. The whole variable domain, filled in from reference TRBV28 and TRBJ2-7, reads DVKVTQSSRYLVKRTGEKVFLECVQDMDHENMFWYRQDPGLGLRLIYFSYDVKMKEKGDIPEGYSVSREKKERFSLILESASTNQTSMYLCASILRPTDEQYFGPGTRLTVT.